Each of the 18 T cell receptor beta chains below was sequenced from the same sample in a study of blood T cell repertoires in COVID-19. The table came from immunoSEQ multiplex PCR; TCRdb's copy has only in-frame clones and leaves some out. The sample carries 250,000 to 300,000 clones, 90% recorded once. Sequenced sample: peripheral blood. These receptors were obtained from a woman aged 40 to 50 with acute or convalescent COVID-19.

The chain recombines TRBV29-1 with TRBJ1-1; D call uncertain. V was pared by 7 bases and J by 4 bases, with 19 bases between. The CDR3 contains 14 residues. Germline CDR1 is SQVTM and CDR2 is ANQGSEA. The CDR3 sequence is CSAASSLRGTEAFF. The CDR3 bases are TGCAGCGCCGCGTCGTCACTCAGAGGCACTGAAGCTTTCTTT.

The gene calls are TRBV29-1 and TRBJ2-3; 7 positions agree with TRBD2. The CDR3 extends over 12 amino acids. Per the germline V gene, CDR1 is SQVTM and CDR2 is ANQGSEA. The CDR3, as DNA: TGCAGTTGGCGGGGGAGGGCAGATACGCAGTATTTT. Protein sequence: CSWRGRADTQYF.

The J gene is TRBJ2-3, the V gene TRBV24-1; 7 positions match TRBD2. The CDR3 extends over 16 amino acids. V lost 1 base and J lost 1; bases outside the gene matches: 4. The germline V gene has CDR1 KGHDR and CDR2 SFDVKD. As DNA, the CDR3 is TGTGCCACCAGTGATTTAAGGGCGGGGGGCACAGATACGCAGTATTTT. It is translated as CATSDLRAGGTDTQYF.

The chain couples TRBV19 to TRBJ2-5; D is unresolved. The length of the CDR3 is 14 residues. Germline CDR1 and CDR2: LNHDA and SQIVND (reference sequence). Trimming removed 2 bases at V and 5 bases at J, with 12 bases between. Written as DNA, the CDR3 is TGTGCCAGTAGTATAAACTCTGGGCACGAGACCCAGTACTTC. Protein: CASSINSGHETQYF.

V usage is TRBV7-2 and J usage is TRBJ2-7; D possibly corresponds to TRBD1 (8 bases). The V gene's germline CDR1 is SGHTA and CDR2 FQGNSA. The CDR3 extends over 15 amino acids. Deletions cut 3 bases from V and 7 bases from J, with 19 bases between. The DNA for the CDR3 is TGTGCCAGCAGCTTTCACAGGGGGGGTACGGGTGAGCAGTACGTC. Amino acid sequence: CASSFHRGGTGEQYV.

This rearrangement joins TRBV2 to TRBJ1-1; a possible D gene is TRBD1 (5 bases). Germline V gene lookup returns CDR1 SNHLY and CDR2 FYNNEI. The CDR3 is 14 residues long. V gave up 8 bases and J gave up 5 bases, with 18 bases separating them. CDR3 nucleotide sequence: TGTGCCAGCCGCCCTGAGGGACTGCGGACTGAAGCTTTCTTT. Residues: CASRPEGLRTEAFF.

This sequence joins TRBV27 and TRBJ1-4; 12 bases are shared with TRBD1. The trim removed 11 bases at V and 7 bases at J, leaving 17 bases unmatched. This CDR3 has 17 amino acids. Per the germline V gene, CDR1 is MNHEY and CDR2 is SMNVEV (reference sequence). CDR3 sequence: CAHQGQGALGRREKLFF. The CDR3, as DNA: TGTGCCCACCAGGGACAGGGGGCATTAGGCAGGCGTGAAAAACTGTTTTTT.

In its sample, this clone was seen once. V is TRBV5-1 and J is TRBJ2-5; 7 positions agree with TRBD2. The CDR3 is 15 amino acids. Germline V gene data show CDR1 as SGHRS and CDR2 as YFSETQ. V trimming: 4 bases; J trimming: 5 bases; junction bases outside the gene matches: 11. The CDR3 DNA reads TGCGCCAGCAGCCCCTTCTTGGGAGGGAGTGAGACCCAGTACTTC. Encoded protein: CASSPFLGGSETQYF.

The V and J genes are TRBV7-4 and TRBJ1-4; D not resolved. This CDR3 region has 15 residues. Germline CDR1 reads SGHVT; CDR2 reads SQSDAQ. The V and J ends lost 4 bases and 0 bases respectively, with 9 bases between them. CDR3 sequence: CASSCPRATNEKLFF. DNA for the CDR3: TGTGCCAGCAGCTGTCCGAGGGCAACTAATGAAAAACTGTTTTTT. Full variable domain (missing parts from reference TRBV7-4 and TRBJ1-4): GAGVSQSPRYKVAKRGRDVALRCDSISGHVTLYWYRQTLGQGSEVLTYSQSDAQRDKSGRPSGRFSAERPERSVSTLKIQRTEQGDSAVYLCASSCPRATNEKLFFGSGTQLSVL.

This chain links TRBV7-8 with TRBJ1-5; D unclear. Germline CDR1 reads SGHVS; CDR2 reads FQNEAQ. The CDR3 length is 14 residues. The ends were cut back, 0 bases at V and 9 bases at J, with 12 bases in the middle. CDR3 DNA: TGTGCCAGCAGCTTAGCTCGCGAGACATTGCCCCAGCATTTT. Its protein is CASSLARETLPQHF. The variable domain in full, with the rest retrieved from reference TRBV7-8 and TRBJ1-5, is GAGVSQSPRYKVAKRGQDVALRCDPISGHVSLFWYQQALGQGPEFLTYFQNEAQLDKSGLPSDRFFAERPEGSVSTLKIQRTQQEDSAVYLCASSLARETLPQHFGDGTRLSIL.

The V and J genes are TRBV9 and TRBJ1-2; tentative D call: TRBD1 (5 bases). The CDR3 has 14 amino acids. Germline V gives CDR1 SGDLS, CDR2 YYNGEE. Trimming took off 3 bases at V and 4 bases at J, with 13 bases between the two ends. As DNA, the CDR3 is TGTGCCAGCAGCGAAAATGGGGCTGGCTATGGCTACACCTTC. Translating it yields CASSENGAGYGYTF. Looking up the rest from reference TRBV9 and TRBJ1-2 gives the full variable domain: DSGVTQTPKHLITATGQRVTLRCSPRSGDLSVYWYQQSLDQGLQFLIQYYNGEERAKGNILERFSAQQFPDLHSELNLSSLELGDSALYFCASSENGAGYGYTFGSGTRLTVV.

The gene calls are TRBV30 and TRBJ2-1; 10 nucleotides match TRBD2. Germline V lookup: CDR1 GTSNPN, CDR2 SVGIG (reference sequence). The CDR3 consists of 15 residues. V gave up 3 bases and J gave up 5 bases; unmatched junction bases: 7. The CDR3 protein is CAWSPGLANDNEQFF. CDR3 nucleotide sequence: TGTGCCTGGAGCCCGGGACTAGCGAACGACAATGAGCAGTTCTTC.

DNA of the CDR3: TGTGCCAGCTCCCAATATCCTACTAGCGGGGGGCTCCAAGAGACCCAGTACTTC. Translated: CASSQYPTSGGLQETQYF. The chain couples TRBV18 to TRBJ2-5, with TRBD2 matching 12 bases. CDR3 length equals 18 residues. The V gene end was trimmed by 6 bases and the J gene end by 1 base; junction bases not matched to a gene: 12. Germline V gene lookup returns CDR1 KGHSH and CDR2 LQKENI.

The rearrangement links TRBV5-1 to TRBJ1-1; D is ambiguous. This CDR3 comprises 15 residues. Trimming left V 4 bases short and J 0 bases short, with 13 bases between. Germline-derived CDR1 and CDR2 are SGHRS and YFSETQ. The CDR3 loop reads CASSPAALMNTEAFF. CDR3 bases: TGCGCCAGCAGCCCCGCGGCTTTAATGAACACTGAAGCTTTCTTT.

This chain uses TRBV15 with TRBJ2-1; D may be TRBD2 (6 bases). CDR1 and CDR2 from the germline V gene are LNHNV and YYDKDF (reference sequence). The CDR3 is 13 residues long. Trimming removed 5 bases from V and 6 bases from J, with 11 bases in between. CDR3 bases: TGTGCCACCAGCCTCCCGGGACTCAATGAGCAGTTCTTC. Translated: CATSLPGLNEQFF.

The V and J genes are TRBV7-3 and TRBJ1-1; 10 bases match TRBD1. The ends lost 5 bases at V and 5 bases at J; junction bases unmatched: 8. Germline lookup yields CDR1 SGHTA and CDR2 FQGTGA. There are 15 residues in the CDR3. CDR3: CASSLYGTGVTEAFF. DNA of the CDR3: TGTGCCAGCAGCCTCTACGGGACAGGGGTTACTGAAGCTTTCTTT.

This chain uses TRBV2 with TRBJ2-5; perhaps TRBD1 as D (5 bases). Deletions cut 3 bases from V and 5 bases from J, with 13 bases between. From germline, CDR1 is SNHLY and CDR2 FYNNEI. The CDR3 sequence is 14 residues long. The DNA of the CDR3 is TGTGCCAGCAGTGAGGCCAGGGCGAGGGAGACCCAGTACTTC. Translating it yields CASSEARARETQYF. The whole variable domain, filled in from reference TRBV2 and TRBJ2-5, reads EPEVTQTPSHQVTQMGQEVILRCVPISNHLYFYWYRQILGQKVEFLVSFYNNEISEKSEIFDDQFSVERPDGSNFTLKIRSTKLEDSAMYFCASSEARARETQYFGPGTRLLVL.

CDR3 loop: CATSDPKQGGEAYEQYV. The CDR3 DNA reads TGTGCCACCAGTGATCCCAAACAGGGGGGAGAGGCCTACGAGCAGTACGTC. The chain is built from TRBV24-1 and TRBJ2-7, with 8 nucleotides matching TRBD1. The V gene's germline CDR1 is KGHDR and CDR2 SFDVKD. The CDR3 length is 17 residues. V gave up 3 bases and J gave up 2 bases; unmatched junction bases: 11.